The 16 T cell receptor beta chains below were found in one sample sequenced in a study of T cell repertoires in cytomegalovirus infection. TCRdb re-called the reads through MiXCR, storing one row per CDR3 protein. The sample contains about 890,000 distinct CDR3 sequences, roughly 30% of which appear only once. What these receptors recognize is not known. The material sequenced was cultured CD8+ T cells from PBMCs, taken from culture after CMV antigen stimulation. These receptors all stem from a human donor in good health (CMV status not recorded). Some clones in this sample may be carry-over from other donors' samples.

The J gene is TRBJ2-5, the V gene TRBV10-3; 9 nucleotides line up with TRBD1. Germline V lookup: CDR1 ENHRY, CDR2 SYGVKD. J gave up 4 bases and V 4 bases, and 13 bases lay outside the gene matches. The CDR3 spans 17 residues. This chain's CDR3 is CAISGNWRQGVPETQYF. CDR3 nucleotides: TGTGCCATCAGTGGAAATTGGAGACAGGGGGTTCCAGAGACCCAGTACTTC.

This chain connects TRBV27 to TRBJ2-7, with a weak D call TRBD2 (6 bases). The germline gives CDR1 MNHEY, CDR2 SMNVEV (reference sequence). Deletions cut 5 bases from V and 3 bases from J, with 14 bases between. The CDR3 extends over 14 amino acids. The CDR3 DNA reads TGTGCCAGCAGTGCGGACGGGACTCTCTACGAGCAGTACTTC. Protein product: CASSADGTLYEQYF.

This clonotype was counted at least ten times. The chain links TRBV7-3 to TRBJ1-2, with a tentative D call TRBD1 (5 bases). The CDR3 extends over 14 amino acids. Germline V gene lookup returns CDR1 SGHTA and CDR2 FQGTGA. With 5 bases removed from V and 5 bases from J, the gap between germline ends came to 15 bases. The CDR3 reads CASSPLGGGYGYTF. In nucleotides, the CDR3 is TGTGCCAGCAGCCCACTTGGGGGAGGGTATGGCTACACCTTC.

The J gene is TRBJ1-6, the V gene TRBV27; D possibly corresponds to TRBD1 (6 bases). The CDR3 is 15 amino acids. Germline assignment: CDR1 MNHEY and CDR2 SMNVEV (reference sequence). Trimming removed 5 bases from V and 7 bases from J, with 15 bases in between. The CDR3 protein is CASSPWTVLNSPLHF. CDR3 bases: TGTGCCAGCAGTCCTTGGACAGTCCTCAATTCACCCCTCCACTTT.

This clonotype has more than one count but fewer than ten. The chain links TRBV27 to TRBJ2-5; D remains ambiguous. The CDR3 is 15 residues long. V lost 2 bases, J lost 1 base, and 11 bases lay in between. CDR1 and CDR2 from the germline V gene are MNHEY and SMNVEV (reference sequence). In DNA form, the CDR3 reads TGTGCCAGCAGTTTAAACCGGGCGGTCCAAGAGACCCAGTACTTC. Translating gives CASSLNRAVQETQYF.

V is TRBV28 and J is TRBJ2-5; D not resolved. The V end lost 4 bases, the J end lost 5 bases, and 32 bases lay between the germline ends. The germline gives CDR1 MDHEN, CDR2 SYDVKM. The CDR3 loop spans 20 amino acids. This CDR3 is CASSYPAHGWGIQARETQYF. The CDR3 nucleotides are TGTGCCAGCAGTTACCCGGCCCATGGGTGGGGAATTCAGGCAAGGGAGACCCAGTACTTC.

This rearrangement joins TRBV6-2 or TRBV6-3 to TRBJ2-2, with D perhaps matching TRBD1 (8 bases). V lost 6 bases and J 4 bases, leaving 18 bases between the germline ends. Germline V CDR1 and CDR2: MNHEY, SVGEGT. This CDR3 has 16 amino acids. The CDR3 DNA is TGTGCCAGCAGCCCCAGCGGGACAGGCCTCACCGGGGAGCTGTTTTTT. It codes for CASSPSGTGLTGELFF.

This clonotype has only a few counts. J is TRBJ2-1 and V is TRBV7-9; D remains unclear. The CDR3 is 11 residues long. Trimming took off 5 bases at V and 12 bases at J, with 11 bases between the two ends. Per the germline V gene, CDR1 is SEHNR and CDR2 is FQNEAQ (reference sequence). CDR3 loop: CASSQGLWQFF. The DNA for the CDR3 is TGTGCCAGCAGCCAAGGGTTGTGGCAGTTCTTC.

This chain connects TRBV6-6 to TRBJ2-7; 8 nucleotides match TRBD1. J lost 1 base, V lost 2 bases, and 7 bases had no gene match. CDR3 size: 16 residues. Germline V gene data show CDR1 as MNHNY and CDR2 as SVGAGI (reference sequence). CDR3 region: CASSYSSDRGSYEQYF. CDR3 sequence (DNA): TGTGCCAGCAGTTACAGCAGCGACAGGGGATCCTACGAGCAGTACTTC.

The chain carries TRBV12-3 or TRBV12-4 and TRBJ2-2; no clear D. The V gene lost 7 bases and the J gene lost 0 bases, with 9 bases spanning the gap. The CDR3 has 14 residues. The CDR3 nucleotides are TGTGCCAGCACCGACTGGGCGAACACCGGGGAGCTGTTTTTT. Translated, it gives CASTDWANTGELFF.

This clonotype was seen a few times. The chain employs TRBV11-2 and TRBJ1-1; 11 nucleotides agree with TRBD1. The CDR3 contains 18 residues. Trimming at V came to 3 bases and at J to 3 bases, leaving 12 bases not matched to a gene. The germline gives CDR1 SGHAT, CDR2 FQNNGV. The CDR3 region is CASSFWRGQGGPHTEAFF. Written as DNA, the CDR3 is TGTGCCAGCAGCTTTTGGAGGGGACAGGGGGGCCCGCACACTGAAGCTTTCTTT.

The chain links TRBV13 to TRBJ1-3; D may be TRBD1 (6 bases). Germline CDR1 is PRHDT and CDR2 is FYEKMQ (reference sequence). V dropped 7 bases and J dropped 0 bases, with 16 bases sitting between them. This CDR3 region has 16 residues. CDR3 DNA: TGTGCCAGCACCAACCCGACAGGCCTCTCTGGAAACACCATATATTTT. It is translated as CASTNPTGLSGNTIYF.

The rearrangement links TRBV20-1 to TRBJ1-1, with D perhaps TRBD1 (6 bases). CDR3 size: 13 residues. V shed 6 bases and J shed 1 base, with 12 bases lying between them. Germline V CDR1 and CDR2: DFQATT, SNEGSKA (reference sequence). The CDR3 region has the DNA TGCAGTGCAGAAGACAGGAAGAACACTGAAGCTTTCTTT. Its protein product is CSAEDRKNTEAFF.

CDR3 in DNA: TGTGCCAGCAGTTTAACCGTAAGGGGACAGGGCAATGAGCAGTTCTTC. This encodes CASSLTVRGQGNEQFF. The chain combines TRBV12-3 or TRBV12-4 with TRBJ2-1; TRBD1 matches 9 bases. The V gene end was trimmed by 2 bases and the J gene end by 6 bases; junction bases not matched to a gene: 8. This CDR3 contains 16 residues.

The table lists this clonotype with a few counts. The rearrangement links TRBV4-3 to TRBJ2-1; tentative D call: TRBD1 (5 bases). The CDR3 runs to 11 residues. Germline CDR1 LGHNA, CDR2 YSLEER. Trimming stripped 1 base from V and 10 bases from J, with 5 bases between. The CDR3 DNA sequence: TGCGCCAGCAGCCAAGGGACAGAGCAGTTCTTC. It translates to CASSQGTEQFF.

The table lists this clonotype with a few counts. The J gene is TRBJ1-1, the V gene TRBV29-1; TRBD1 might be the D (5 bases). Germline CDR1 and CDR2: SQVTM and ANQGSEA. The CDR3 covers 12 residues. Between the trimmed V and J ends, which lost 4 bases and 5 bases, there was a span of 11 bases. The CDR3 here is CSVGREYTEAFF. CDR3 nucleotides: TGCAGCGTTGGCAGGGAATATACTGAAGCTTTCTTT.